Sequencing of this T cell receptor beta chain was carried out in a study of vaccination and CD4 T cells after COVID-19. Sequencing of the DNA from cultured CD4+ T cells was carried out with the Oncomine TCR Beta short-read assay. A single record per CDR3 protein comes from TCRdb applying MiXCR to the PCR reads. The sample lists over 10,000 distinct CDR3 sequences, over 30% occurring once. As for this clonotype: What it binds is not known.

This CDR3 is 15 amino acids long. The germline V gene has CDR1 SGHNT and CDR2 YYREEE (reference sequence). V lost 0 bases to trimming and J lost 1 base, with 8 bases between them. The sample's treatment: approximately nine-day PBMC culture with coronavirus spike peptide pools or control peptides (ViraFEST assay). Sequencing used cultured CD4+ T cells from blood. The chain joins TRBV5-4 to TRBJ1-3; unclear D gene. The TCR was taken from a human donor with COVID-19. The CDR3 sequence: CASSLDGQSGNTIYF. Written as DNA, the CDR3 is TGTGCCAGCAGCTTGGACGGGCAGTCTGGAAACACCATATATTTT.